A selection of T cell receptor beta chains follows, all from one sample in a study of identical twins. One entry per CDR3 protein results from TCRdb running MiXCR on the 5' RACE reads. This table has about 260,000 distinct CDR3 sequences, approximately 7% appearing once. The sample also formed part of further work on yellow fever vaccine responses in identical twins.

The sequenced material came from memory (CD45RO+) T cells sorted from blood. The receptors come from a woman in her late teens or twenties in good health. CDR3s leave out the opening cysteine and the closing phenylalanine or tryptophan. A clone size is listed for some rows: how often the clone was seen (once, few, many), or a class if it is expanded.

v_call: TRBV29-1
cdr3_length: 10
clone_size: few
cdr3_aa: SAVTGNQPQH

v_call: TRBV28
cdr3_length: 13
clone_size: few
cdr3_aa: ASSSPGGIYNEQF

v_call: TRBV5-5
cdr3_length: 13
clone_size: NA
cdr3_aa: ASSSRGGLGHTQY

v_call: TRBV2
cdr3_length: 17
clone_size: many
cdr3_aa: ASRRPIIRQGAESYGYT

v_call: TRBV5-1
cdr3_length: 12
clone_size: many
cdr3_aa: ASSPGSSGNTIY

v_call: TRBV25-1
cdr3_length: 13
clone_size: many
cdr3_aa: ASSAGSWGNQPQH

v_call: TRBV9
cdr3_length: 13
clone_size: few
cdr3_aa: ASSVEDRGLYGYT

v_call: TRBV27
cdr3_length: 11
clone_size: NA
cdr3_aa: ASSLRLADEQY

v_call: TRBV18
cdr3_length: 14
clone_size: NA
cdr3_aa: ASSPPWTANTGELF

v_call: TRBV12-3/TRBV12-4
cdr3_length: 11
clone_size: many
cdr3_aa: ASSLAAGTEAF

v_call: TRBV6-5
cdr3_length: 14
clone_size: NA
cdr3_aa: ASSYSETSEPGELF

v_call: TRBV7-6
cdr3_length: 11
clone_size: few
cdr3_aa: ASSTPHTDTQY

v_call: TRBV7-9
cdr3_length: 11
clone_size: few
cdr3_aa: ASSFGSNTEAF

v_call: TRBV7-2
cdr3_length: 13
clone_size: few
cdr3_aa: ASSLAAGVTYEQY

v_call: TRBV13
cdr3_length: 13
clone_size: NA
cdr3_aa: ASSWSGRQAHEQY

v_call: TRBV12-3/TRBV12-4
cdr3_length: 15
clone_size: many
cdr3_aa: ASSTGTGGSSNQPQH

v_call: TRBV15
cdr3_length: 11
clone_size: many
cdr3_aa: ATSRVPLSEAF

v_call: TRBV28
cdr3_length: 14
clone_size: NA
cdr3_aa: ASISGTSSWTTEAF

v_call: TRBV19
cdr3_length: 11
clone_size: few
cdr3_aa: ASKPGGTGELF

v_call: TRBV20-1
cdr3_length: 13
clone_size: NA
cdr3_aa: SAGGLAGATDMQY

v_call: TRBV11-3
cdr3_length: 14
clone_size: few
cdr3_aa: ASSPGQGAVTGELF

v_call: TRBV29-1
cdr3_length: 10
clone_size: many
cdr3_aa: SVEEGLETQY

v_call: TRBV7-9
cdr3_length: 14
clone_size: many
cdr3_aa: ASSLRGRLGGTEAF

v_call: TRBV27
cdr3_length: 13
clone_size: many
cdr3_aa: ASSPRDRGGEKLF

v_call: TRBV12-3/TRBV12-4
cdr3_length: 11
clone_size: NA
cdr3_aa: ASTERASQPQH

v_call: TRBV5-1
cdr3_length: 12
clone_size: many
cdr3_aa: ASSLDVLPNEQF

v_call: TRBV10-2
cdr3_length: 9
clone_size: few
cdr3_aa: ASWGSGEAF

v_call: TRBV12-3/TRBV12-4
cdr3_length: 18
clone_size: NA
cdr3_aa: ASSPSPLSAGTTSYNEQF

v_call: TRBV2
cdr3_length: 18
clone_size: few
cdr3_aa: ASSEHVGTGGLRFPYEQY

v_call: TRBV19
cdr3_length: 13
clone_size: NA
cdr3_aa: ASTKTGGSTGELF

v_call: TRBV12-3/TRBV12-4
cdr3_length: 16
clone_size: NA
cdr3_aa: ASAIRGGLAGGVYEQY

v_call: TRBV5-1
cdr3_length: 12
clone_size: NA
cdr3_aa: ASSLAVRVNEQF

v_call: TRBV28
cdr3_length: 13
clone_size: few
cdr3_aa: ASSGNSGSLYEQF

v_call: TRBV24-1
cdr3_length: 11
clone_size: NA
cdr3_aa: ATSEFRDRGYT

v_call: TRBV20-1
cdr3_length: 10
clone_size: NA
cdr3_aa: STGDRGYGYT

v_call: TRBV3-1
cdr3_length: 10
clone_size: NA
cdr3_aa: ASSSTGSEAF

v_call: TRBV3-1
cdr3_length: 13
clone_size: NA
cdr3_aa: ASSQAQGMTGELF

v_call: TRBV6-5
cdr3_length: 14
clone_size: NA
cdr3_aa: ASSWATGTIENEQF

v_call: TRBV15
cdr3_length: 13
clone_size: few
cdr3_aa: ATSGKGTGSETQY

v_call: TRBV5-1
cdr3_length: 11
clone_size: NA
cdr3_aa: ASTTTGEETQY

v_call: TRBV5-1
cdr3_length: 11
clone_size: NA
cdr3_aa: ASSRTPANEQF

v_call: TRBV20-1
cdr3_length: 11
clone_size: many
cdr3_aa: SARDGVPDTQY